This T cell receptor beta chain comes out of a study of blood T cells in healthy people across ages. At least 7 million PBMCs were isolated per sample. No fewer than 5.5 micrograms of total RNA were isolated from every sample. The CDR3 is 14 residues long. V was trimmed by 3 bases and J by 0 bases, leaving 8 bases between them. General observations from the study: Age brought a roughly linear fall in TCR beta diversity measured per million T cells. More naive CD4+ cells and higher diversity were found in long-lived than in aged donors.

The authors ran a second PCR of 7 to 11 cycles using a sample-barcoded 5' primer and a J-beta primer mix. TCRdb reanalysed the 5' RACE reads using MiXCR and keeps one entry per CDR3 protein. The data show just under 900,000 distinct CDR3 sequences, with under 30% seen just once and around a sixth held by the top ten. This clonotype was found a few times. No antigen is known for it. Sequenced material: blood. The origin of this receptor is a woman aged 80 or over in good health. The chain carries TRBV12-3 or TRBV12-4 and TRBJ1-1; the D is unclear. This CDR3 reads CASSLYSMNTEAFF. Here the CDR3 DNA reads TGTGCCAGCAGTTTGTACAGCATGAACACTGAAGCTTTCTTT.